Listed here are 25 T cell receptor beta chains from one sample, sequenced in a study of graft-versus-host responses after intestinal transplantation. No antigens are known for them. The protocol was immunoSEQ multiplex PCR, while the TCRdb copy is restricted to in-frame clones and leaves out a portion. The table lists about 85,000 clones, more than 85% of them singletons. The material sequenced was unstimulated CD8+ T cells sorted from spleen or lymph node cells, taken before transplant. Source of these receptors: a human donor who was the organ donor for an intestinal transplant.

The V and J genes are TRBV30 and TRBJ2-4, with D unresolved. V shed 5 bases and J shed 5 bases, with 4 bases lying between them. The germline CDR1 and CDR2 sequences are GTSNPN and SVGIG (reference sequence). CDR3 size: 10 residues. In DNA, the CDR3 is TGTGCCTGGGGTGAAAACATTCAGTACTTC. Its translation is CAWGENIQYF.

The rearrangement uses TRBV4-2 and TRBJ1-6; D gene uncertain. Trimming removed 0 bases at V and 0 bases at J, with 6 bases between. This CDR3 is 16 amino acids long. Germline loops: CDR1 LGHNA, CDR2 YNFKEQ. CDR3 coding DNA: TGTGCCAGCAGCCAAGATCGGAGCTCCTATAATTCACCCCTCCACTTT. It encodes CASSQDRSSYNSPLHF.

The chain links TRBV7-6 to TRBJ2-7; D is possibly TRBD2 (6 bases). The germline gives CDR1 SGHVS, CDR2 FNYEAQ. CDR3 length: 12 residues. V dropped 4 bases and J dropped 6 bases, with 10 bases sitting between them. CDR3 in amino acids: CASSSGGAEQYF. The CDR3 DNA follows: TGTGCCAGCAGCTCCGGGGGTGCCGAGCAGTACTTC. The entire variable domain, with the rest obtained from reference TRBV7-6 and TRBJ2-7, is as follows: GAGVSQSPRYKVTKRGQDVALRCDPISGHVSLYWYRQALGQGPEFLTYFNYEAQQDKSGLPNDRFSAERPEGSISTLTIQRTEQRDSAMYRCASSSGGAEQYFGPGTRLTVT.

V is TRBV30 and J is TRBJ1-1; a weak D match, TRBD1 (5 bases). Trimming pared 4 bases from V and 5 bases from J, leaving 8 bases between. Germline V lookup: CDR1 GTSNPN, CDR2 SVGIG (reference sequence). The CDR3 extends over 11 amino acids. The CDR3: CAWMAGTEAFF. The CDR3 DNA is TGTGCCTGGATGGCAGGGACTGAAGCTTTCTTT.

V is TRBV30 and J is TRBJ1-6; D is undetermined. The V gene's germline CDR1 is GTSNPN and CDR2 SVGIG (reference sequence). Trimming shortened V by 1 base and J by 0 bases, and 7 bases separated the two germline ends. There are 15 residues in the CDR3. The CDR3 reads CAWSADISYNSPLHF. In DNA form, the CDR3 reads TGTGCCTGGAGTGCAGACATCTCCTATAATTCACCCCTCCACTTT.

The chain employs TRBV6-6 and TRBJ2-2; 7 nucleotides align to TRBD2. This CDR3 comprises 13 residues. The J segment lost 5 bases and the V segment lost 5 bases, leaving 2 bases of the junction unmatched. Germline CDR1 is MNHNY and CDR2 is SVGAGI (reference sequence). This CDR3 is CASSPGRTGELFF. The CDR3 DNA reads TGTGCCAGCAGTCCCGGGAGGACCGGGGAGCTGTTTTTT.

This clone was seen only a few times. V gene TRBV5-6 combines with J gene TRBJ2-1; the D is unclear. Trimming shortened V by 1 base and J by 7 bases, and 9 bases separated the two germline ends. This CDR3 is built from 13 residues. The germline V gene encodes CDR1 SGHDT and CDR2 YYEEEE. The CDR3 region is CASSLTRLNEQFF. In DNA, the CDR3 is TGTGCCAGCAGCTTGACTCGTCTGAATGAGCAGTTCTTC.

The chain employs TRBV11-2 and TRBJ2-2, with TRBD2 matching over 11 bases. With 5 bases clipped from V and 4 bases from J, the junction kept 6 bases outside the gene matches. Germline V gene sequence: CDR1 SGHAT, CDR2 FQNNGV. The length of the CDR3 is 16 residues. CDR3 region: CASSPPGLAGTGELFF. CDR3 DNA: TGTGCCAGCAGCCCTCCCGGACTAGCGGGCACCGGGGAGCTGTTTTTT.

The rearrangement uses TRBV5-1 and TRBJ1-2; TRBD1 is a possible D gene (5 bases). The CDR3 contains 13 residues. Germline V CDR1 and CDR2: SGHRS, YFSETQ. V was shortened by 0 bases and J by 5 bases, with 8 bases between the two germline ends. DNA for the CDR3: TGCGCCAGCAGCTTGGTTTGGGGGTATGGCTACACCTTC. This sequence encodes CASSLVWGYGYTF.

This chain connects TRBV10-2 to TRBJ2-1; D remains ambiguous. V was cut by 6 bases and J by 6 bases, with 6 bases left in between. From germline, CDR1 is WSHSY and CDR2 SAAADI. CDR3 size: 11 residues. The CDR3 loop reads CASSRSNEQFF. The CDR3 coding sequence is TGCGCCAGCAGCCGCTCCAATGAGCAGTTCTTC.

The chain has TRBV5-5 and TRBJ2-5; D gene ambiguous. The V gene lost 0 bases and the J gene lost 1 base, with 7 bases spanning the gap. The CDR3 has 14 residues. Germline values: CDR1 SGHKS, CDR2 YYEKEE (reference sequence). CDR3 in DNA: TGTGCCAGCAGCTTGGGGTACGGCCAAGAGACCCAGTACTTC. Translated: CASSLGYGQETQYF.

The rearrangement joins TRBV14 to TRBJ2-2; 8 bases agree with TRBD1. Germline CDR1 and CDR2: SGHDN and FVKESK. After removal of 4 bases from V and 4 bases from J, the junction contained 5 bases not matched to a gene. The CDR3 length is 15 residues. For the CDR3, the DNA is TGTGCCAGCAGCCCGACAGGGGTTTCCACCGGGGAGCTGTTTTTT. This sequence encodes CASSPTGVSTGELFF.

The chain links TRBV6-5 to TRBJ2-5; 7 positions agree with TRBD1. The CDR3 extends over 15 amino acids. J was trimmed by 5 bases and V by 0 bases; bases with no gene match: 6. CDR1 MNHEY and CDR2 SVGAGI come from the germline V gene. The CDR3 nucleotides read TGTGCCAGCAGTTACTCACAGGGGATGAGGGAGACCCAGTACTTC. Encoded protein: CASSYSQGMRETQYF.

The chain couples TRBV27 to TRBJ2-7, with TRBD2 matching 7 bases. The germline V gene has CDR1 MNHEY and CDR2 SMNVEV (reference sequence). V was clipped by 5 bases and J by 1 base; unmatched bases: 8. This CDR3 is 15 amino acids long. CDR3 amino acids: CASSDAGAKSYEQYF. The CDR3 region has the DNA TGTGCCAGCAGTGACGCGGGAGCTAAATCCTACGAGCAGTACTTC.

The genes are TRBV6-5 and TRBJ1-1, with a tentative D call TRBD1 (6 bases). This CDR3 comprises 15 residues. V was pared by 6 bases and J by 2 bases, with 16 bases between. CDR1 is MNHEY and CDR2 is SVGAGI in the germline V gene. CDR3 sequence (DNA): TGTGCCAGCAGCCCTCATGAGGGGGACAACACTGAAGCTTTCTTT. Its protein is CASSPHEGDNTEAFF.

The CDR3 loop is CATRDRGNTGELFF. The CDR3 DNA follows: TGTGCCACCAGGGACAGGGGAAACACCGGGGAGCTGTTTTTT. This chain joins TRBV28 and TRBJ2-2, with 10 bases identical to TRBD1. Germline CDR1 and CDR2: MDHEN and SYDVKM. V dropped 10 bases and J dropped 2; count of bases not matched to a gene: 4. The CDR3 contains 14 residues.

The chain has TRBV6-6 and TRBJ2-5, with TRBD1 identical over 11 bases. The CDR3 has 15 residues. The ends lost 5 bases at V and 5 bases at J; junction bases unmatched: 7. Looked up from germline, CDR1 is MNHNY and CDR2 is SVGAGI (reference sequence). CDR3 bases: TGTGCCAGCAGTAGAGGGACAGGGGGAGTCGAGACCCAGTACTTC. Protein sequence: CASSRGTGGVETQYF.

This chain connects TRBV4-3 to TRBJ2-2, with 11 bases identical to TRBD2. The CDR3 spans 18 residues. Germline-derived CDR1 and CDR2 are LGHNA and YSLEER. V was clipped by 1 base and J by 4 bases; unmatched bases: 8. DNA of the CDR3: TGCGCCAGCAGCCAAGGTCTCCCAGGGACTAGCGGCACCGGGGAGCTGTTTTTT. This gives the protein CASSQGLPGTSGTGELFF.

The chain employs TRBV27 and TRBJ2-7; 8 positions agree with TRBD2. This CDR3 spans 14 amino acids. J gave up 3 bases and V 3 bases, and 4 bases lay outside the gene matches. Germline V gene lookup returns CDR1 MNHEY and CDR2 SMNVEV (reference sequence). CDR3 coding DNA: TGTGCCAGCAGTTTGTCCGGGACTAGCTACGAGCAGTACTTC. This gives the protein CASSLSGTSYEQYF.

The rearrangement joins TRBV5-4 to TRBJ2-1; D might be TRBD2 (5 bases). The germline V and J ends were trimmed by 0 bases and 6 bases, with 13 bases remaining between them. Germline assignment: CDR1 SGHNT and CDR2 YYREEE (reference sequence). This CDR3 spans 15 amino acids. The DNA for the CDR3 is TGTGCCAGCAGCTTGGGAGTGGGCAGCGGCAATGAGCAGTTCTTC. It codes for CASSLGVGSGNEQFF.

This sequence joins TRBV5-1 and TRBJ2-7; D uncertain. From germline, CDR1 is SGHRS and CDR2 YFSETQ. The V end lost 0 bases, the J end lost 1 base, and 14 bases lay between the germline ends. This CDR3 contains 16 residues. CDR3 bases: TGCGCCAGCAGCTTGGAGGTCAGCCTCACTTCCTACGAGCAGTACTTC. Its translation: CASSLEVSLTSYEQYF.

This chain links TRBV29-1 with TRBJ2-3; 9 nucleotides agree with TRBD2. With V trimmed by 7 bases and J by 4 bases, 6 bases remained unmatched. The CDR3 spans 13 residues. CDR1 is SQVTM, CDR2 ANQGSEA, per germline. As DNA, the CDR3 is TGCAGCGGGGGTAGCGGGAGTGCAGATACGCAGTATTTT. It codes for CSGGSGSADTQYF.

The chain employs TRBV9 and TRBJ2-5; D unclear. With the DNA end fitting TRBJ2-7 better, the J assignment may be wrong. This CDR3 has 12 residues. Germline CDR1 is SGDLS and CDR2 is YYNGEE. In nucleotides, the CDR3 is TGTGCCAGCAGCGGACGGTCCTACGAGCAGTACTTC. It codes for CASSGRSYEQYF.

V is TRBV5-1 and J is TRBJ1-3; D gene unclear. The CDR3 runs 13 residues. Trimming pared 0 bases from V and 5 bases from J, leaving 6 bases between. The germline V gene encodes CDR1 SGHRS and CDR2 YFSETQ. The CDR3 is CASSLVPRNTIYF. The DNA for the CDR3 is TGCGCCAGCAGCTTGGTACCGAGAAACACCATATATTTT.

The chain employs TRBV11-2 and TRBJ2-7, with D perhaps TRBD1 or TRBD2 (5 bases each). The CDR3 is made up of 15 amino acids. V gave up 3 bases and J gave up 0 bases, with 12 bases separating them. Per the germline V gene, CDR1 is SGHAT and CDR2 is FQNNGV. CDR3 DNA: TGTGCCAGCAGCTTCGGGGCTAGCAGCTCCTACGAGCAGTACTTC. As protein: CASSFGASSSYEQYF.